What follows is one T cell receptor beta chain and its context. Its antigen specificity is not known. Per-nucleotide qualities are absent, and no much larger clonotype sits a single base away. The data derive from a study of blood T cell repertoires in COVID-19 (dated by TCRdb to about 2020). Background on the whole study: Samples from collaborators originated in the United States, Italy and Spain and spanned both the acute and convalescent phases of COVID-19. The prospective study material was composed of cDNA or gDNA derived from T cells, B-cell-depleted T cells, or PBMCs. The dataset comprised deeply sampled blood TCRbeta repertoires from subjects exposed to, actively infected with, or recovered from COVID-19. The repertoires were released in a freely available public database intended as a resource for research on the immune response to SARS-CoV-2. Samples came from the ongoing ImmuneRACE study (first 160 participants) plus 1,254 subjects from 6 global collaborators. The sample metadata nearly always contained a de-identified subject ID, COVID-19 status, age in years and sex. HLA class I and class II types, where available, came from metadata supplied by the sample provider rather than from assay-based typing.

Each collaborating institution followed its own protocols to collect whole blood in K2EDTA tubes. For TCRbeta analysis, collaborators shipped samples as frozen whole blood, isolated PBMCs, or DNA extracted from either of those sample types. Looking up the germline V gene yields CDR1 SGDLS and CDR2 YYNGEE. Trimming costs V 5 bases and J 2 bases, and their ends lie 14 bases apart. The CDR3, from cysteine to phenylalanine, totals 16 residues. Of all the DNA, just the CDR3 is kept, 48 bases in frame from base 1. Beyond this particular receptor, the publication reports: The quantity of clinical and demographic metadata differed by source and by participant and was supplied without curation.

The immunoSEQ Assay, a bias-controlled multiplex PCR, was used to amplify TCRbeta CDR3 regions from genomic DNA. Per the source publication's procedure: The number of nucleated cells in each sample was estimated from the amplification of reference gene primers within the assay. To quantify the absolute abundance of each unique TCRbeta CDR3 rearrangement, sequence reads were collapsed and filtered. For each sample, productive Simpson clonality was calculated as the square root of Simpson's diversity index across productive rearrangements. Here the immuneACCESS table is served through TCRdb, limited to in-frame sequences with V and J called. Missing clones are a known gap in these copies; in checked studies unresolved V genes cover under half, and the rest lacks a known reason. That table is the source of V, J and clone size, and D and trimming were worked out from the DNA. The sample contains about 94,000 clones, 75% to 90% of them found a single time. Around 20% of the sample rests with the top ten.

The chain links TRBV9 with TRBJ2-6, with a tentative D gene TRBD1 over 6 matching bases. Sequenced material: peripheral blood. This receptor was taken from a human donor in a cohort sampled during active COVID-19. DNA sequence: TGTGCCAGCAGTAAGGGCAGGGGAGCTGGGGCCAACGTCCTGACTTTC. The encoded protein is CASSKGRGAGANVLTF.